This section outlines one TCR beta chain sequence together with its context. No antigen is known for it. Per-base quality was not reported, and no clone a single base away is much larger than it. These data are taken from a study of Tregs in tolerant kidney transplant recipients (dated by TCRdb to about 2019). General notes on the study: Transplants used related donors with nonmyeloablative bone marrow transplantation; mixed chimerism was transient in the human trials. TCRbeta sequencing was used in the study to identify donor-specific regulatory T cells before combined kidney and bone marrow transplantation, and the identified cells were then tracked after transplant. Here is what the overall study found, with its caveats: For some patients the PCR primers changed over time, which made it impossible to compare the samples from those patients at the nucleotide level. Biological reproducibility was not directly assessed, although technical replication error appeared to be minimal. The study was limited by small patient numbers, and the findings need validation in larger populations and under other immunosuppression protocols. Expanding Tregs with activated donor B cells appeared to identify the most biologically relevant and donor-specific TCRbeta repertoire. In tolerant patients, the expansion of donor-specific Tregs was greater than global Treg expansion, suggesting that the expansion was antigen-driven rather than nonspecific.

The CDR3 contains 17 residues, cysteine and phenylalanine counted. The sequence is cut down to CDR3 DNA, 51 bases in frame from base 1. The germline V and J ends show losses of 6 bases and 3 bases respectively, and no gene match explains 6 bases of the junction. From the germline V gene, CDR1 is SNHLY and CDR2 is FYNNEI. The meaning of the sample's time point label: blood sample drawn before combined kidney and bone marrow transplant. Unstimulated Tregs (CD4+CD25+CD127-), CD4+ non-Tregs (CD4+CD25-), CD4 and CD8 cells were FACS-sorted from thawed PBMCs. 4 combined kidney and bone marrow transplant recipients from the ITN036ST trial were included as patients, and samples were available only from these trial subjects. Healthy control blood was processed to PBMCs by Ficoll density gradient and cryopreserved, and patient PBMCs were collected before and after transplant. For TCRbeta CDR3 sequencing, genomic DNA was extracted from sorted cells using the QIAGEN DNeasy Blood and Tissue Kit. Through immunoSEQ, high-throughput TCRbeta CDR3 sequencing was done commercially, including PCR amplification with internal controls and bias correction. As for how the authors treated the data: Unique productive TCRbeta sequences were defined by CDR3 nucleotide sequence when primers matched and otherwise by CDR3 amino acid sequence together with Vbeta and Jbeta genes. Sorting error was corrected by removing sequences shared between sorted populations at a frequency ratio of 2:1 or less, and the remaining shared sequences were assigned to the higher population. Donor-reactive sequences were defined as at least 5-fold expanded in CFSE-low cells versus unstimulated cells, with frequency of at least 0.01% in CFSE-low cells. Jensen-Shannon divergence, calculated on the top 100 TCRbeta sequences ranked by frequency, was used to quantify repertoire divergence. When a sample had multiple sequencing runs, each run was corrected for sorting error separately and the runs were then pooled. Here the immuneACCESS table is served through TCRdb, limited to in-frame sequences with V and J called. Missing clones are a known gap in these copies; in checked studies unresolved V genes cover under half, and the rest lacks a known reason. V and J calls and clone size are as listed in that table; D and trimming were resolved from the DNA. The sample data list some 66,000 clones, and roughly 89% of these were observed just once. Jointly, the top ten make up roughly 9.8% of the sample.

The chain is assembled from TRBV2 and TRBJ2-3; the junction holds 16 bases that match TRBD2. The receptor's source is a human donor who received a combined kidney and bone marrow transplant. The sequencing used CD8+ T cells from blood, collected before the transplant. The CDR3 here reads CASRGTSGGAFTDTQYF. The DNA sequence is TGTGCCAGCAGAGGGACTAGCGGGGGGGCGTTTACAGATACGCAGTATTTT.